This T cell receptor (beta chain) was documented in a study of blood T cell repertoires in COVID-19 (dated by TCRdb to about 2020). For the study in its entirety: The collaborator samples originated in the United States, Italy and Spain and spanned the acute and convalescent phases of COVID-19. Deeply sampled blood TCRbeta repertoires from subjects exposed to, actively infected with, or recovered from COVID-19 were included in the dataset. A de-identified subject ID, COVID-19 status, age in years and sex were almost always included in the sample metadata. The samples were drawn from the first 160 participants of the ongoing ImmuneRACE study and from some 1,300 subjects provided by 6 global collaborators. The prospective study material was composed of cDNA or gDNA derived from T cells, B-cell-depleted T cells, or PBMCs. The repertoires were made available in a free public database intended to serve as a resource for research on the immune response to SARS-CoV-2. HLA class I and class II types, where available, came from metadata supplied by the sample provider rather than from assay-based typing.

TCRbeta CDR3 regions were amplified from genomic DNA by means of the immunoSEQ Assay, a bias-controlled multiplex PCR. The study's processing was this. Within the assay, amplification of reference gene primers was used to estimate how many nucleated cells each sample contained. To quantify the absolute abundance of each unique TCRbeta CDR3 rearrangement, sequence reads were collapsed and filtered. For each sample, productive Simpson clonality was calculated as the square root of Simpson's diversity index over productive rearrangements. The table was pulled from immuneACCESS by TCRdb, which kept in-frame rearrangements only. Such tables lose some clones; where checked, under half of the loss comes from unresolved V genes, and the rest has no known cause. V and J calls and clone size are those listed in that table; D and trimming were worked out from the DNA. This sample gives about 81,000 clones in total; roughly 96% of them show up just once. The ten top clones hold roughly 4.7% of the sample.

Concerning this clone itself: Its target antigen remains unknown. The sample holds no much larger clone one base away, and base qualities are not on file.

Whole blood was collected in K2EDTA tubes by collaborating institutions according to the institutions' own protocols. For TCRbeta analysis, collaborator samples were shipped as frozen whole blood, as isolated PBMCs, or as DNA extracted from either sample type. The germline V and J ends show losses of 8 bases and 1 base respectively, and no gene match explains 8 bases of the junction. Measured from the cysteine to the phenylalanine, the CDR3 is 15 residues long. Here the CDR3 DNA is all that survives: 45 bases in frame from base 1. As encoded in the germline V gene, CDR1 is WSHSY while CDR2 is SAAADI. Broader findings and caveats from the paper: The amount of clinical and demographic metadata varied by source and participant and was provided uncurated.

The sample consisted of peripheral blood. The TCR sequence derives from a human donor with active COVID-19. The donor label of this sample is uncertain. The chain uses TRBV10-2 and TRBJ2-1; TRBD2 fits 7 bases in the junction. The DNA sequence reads TGCGCCAGCCTCGCGGGAGATACTTCCTACAATGAGCAGTTCTTC. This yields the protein CASLAGDTSYNEQFF.